These 11 T cell receptor beta chains were sequenced from one sample in a study of T cell repertoires in cytomegalovirus infection. TCRdb analysed the reads with MiXCR anew, one entry per CDR3 protein. The sample holds roughly 280,000 distinct CDR3 sequences; over 8% are singletons and the top ten take over 13%. Sequences were obtained from PBMCs. The receptors derive from a human donor in good health (CMV status not recorded). Some clones in this sample may be carry-over from other donors' samples.

This clonotype was seen many times. V gene TRBV12-3 or TRBV12-4 combines with J gene TRBJ1-5; D is possibly TRBD1 (6 bases). Deletions cut 5 bases from V and 2 bases from J, with 13 bases between. CDR3 length: 15 residues. The CDR3 DNA is TGTGCCAGCAGTCAAGTGGGGGCAGGCAATCAGCCCCAGCATTTT. Translation gives CASSQVGAGNQPQHF.

This clonotype has at least ten counts. The J gene is TRBJ2-2, the V gene TRBV7-8; D is unclear. The germline CDR1 and CDR2 sequences are SGHVS and FQNEAQ. Deletions cut 6 bases from V and 2 bases from J, with 13 bases between. This CDR3 has 15 amino acids. CDR3 sequence: CASRSTRINTGELFF. CDR3 nucleotides: TGTGCCAGCAGAAGCACACGGATTAACACCGGGGAGCTGTTTTTT.

This clonotype showed up many times. The chain links TRBV6-2 or TRBV6-3 to TRBJ2-7, with TRBD1 as a possible D gene (6 bases). Germline CDR1 MNHEY, CDR2 SVGEGT. The CDR3 runs to 12 residues. Trimming took off 7 bases at V and 3 bases at J, with 10 bases between the two ends. This chain's CDR3 is CASKLQGYEQYF. CDR3 nucleotides: TGTGCCAGCAAACTACAGGGCTACGAGCAGTACTTC.

This clonotype was detected ten times or more. The chain joins TRBV7-9 to TRBJ2-7; D not resolved. The CDR3 extends over 12 amino acids. Germline CDR1 and CDR2: SEHNR and FQNEAQ (reference sequence). V lost 1 base, J lost 6 bases, and 7 bases lay in between. For the CDR3, the DNA is TGTGCCAGCAGCTTAGACTGGTCCGAGCAGTACTTC. Protein product: CASSLDWSEQYF.

The table lists this clonotype with a few counts. The chain combines TRBV7-2 with TRBJ2-5; D is unclear. V lost 1 base to trimming and J lost 9 bases, with 12 bases between them. This CDR3 is built from 13 residues. Germline V gene sequence: CDR1 SGHTA, CDR2 FQGNSA. CDR3 nucleotides: TGTGCCAGCAGCTTAGACCAAAGACCCGCCCAGTACTTC. It translates to CASSLDQRPAQYF.

The chain links TRBV7-9 to TRBJ1-1, with D unclear. The CDR3 is made up of 13 amino acids. V was shortened by 2 bases and J by 11 bases, with 15 bases between the two germline ends. The V gene's germline CDR1 is SEHNR and CDR2 FQNEAQ (reference sequence). This CDR3 is CASSLSSIEGAFF. The CDR3, as DNA: TGTGCCAGCAGCTTATCTTCGATAGAAGGGGCTTTCTTT.

There are many counts of this clonotype. The rearrangement links TRBV6-5 to TRBJ2-4, with 7 bases identical to TRBD1. This CDR3 contains 15 residues. CDR1 MNHEY and CDR2 SVGAGI come from the germline V gene. Unmatched junction bases numbered 7, after V lost 4 bases and J lost 4 bases. In DNA form, the CDR3 reads TGTGCCAGCAGTTTGTCGGGACAGAAGAAAAACATTCAGTACTTC. Its translation: CASSLSGQKKNIQYF.

In this sample, this clonotype turned up many times. The chain couples TRBV7-2 to TRBJ1-5; a possible D gene is TRBD1 (6 bases). The CDR3 is made up of 15 amino acids. V lost 2 bases and J 6 bases, leaving 14 bases between the germline ends. The germline gives CDR1 SGHTA, CDR2 FQGNSA. The CDR3 DNA reads TGTGCCAGCAGCTTAATGTTGGGGGCAGGTCAGCCCCAGCATTTT. Its protein is CASSLMLGAGQPQHF. Variable domain in full (rest from reference TRBV7-2 and TRBJ1-5): GAGVSQSPSNKVTEKGKDVELRCDPISGHTALYWYRQSLGQGLEFLIYFQGNSAPDKSGLPSDRFSAERTGGSVSTLTIQRTQQEDSAVYLCASSLMLGAGQPQHFGDGTRLSIL.

This clonotype has a count of ten or more. This sequence joins TRBV2 and TRBJ2-1, with 10 bases that match TRBD2. CDR1 is SNHLY and CDR2 is FYNNEI in the germline V gene. J gave up 4 bases and V 8 bases, and 8 bases lay outside the gene matches. The CDR3 has 15 amino acids. CDR3 in DNA: TGTGCCAGCTCCCTTCAAGCGGGGGGGTACAATGAGCAGTTCTTC. It codes for CASSLQAGGYNEQFF. The full variable domain, in which reference TRBV2 and TRBJ2-1 provide the parts outside the CDR3, is EPEVTQTPSHQVTQMGQEVILRCVPISNHLYFYWYRQILGQKVEFLVSFYNNEISEKSEIFDDQFSVERPDGSNFTLKIRSTKLEDSAMYFCASSLQAGGYNEQFFGPGTRLTVL.

This rearrangement joins TRBV28 to TRBJ1-5; TRBD1 agrees at 7 bases. The germline gives CDR1 MDHEN, CDR2 SYDVKM. CDR3 length: 15 amino acids. The junction had 11 bases not matched to a gene; V was cut back by 6 bases and J by 6 bases. CDR3: CASRIETGRGQPQHF. In DNA form, the CDR3 reads TGTGCCAGCAGGATCGAGACAGGGAGGGGTCAGCCCCAGCATTTT.

This clonotype showed up many times. V is TRBV7-8 and J is TRBJ2-1; 7 bases fit TRBD1. Germline V gene data show CDR1 as SGHVS and CDR2 as FQNEAQ. CDR3 size: 18 residues. V dropped 5 bases and J dropped 0; count of bases not matched to a gene: 13. The CDR3 DNA is TGTGCCAGCAGCCCTAGAGTCTCGGGACAGAGCTCCTACAATGAGCAGTTCTTC. This sequence encodes CASSPRVSGQSSYNEQFF.